This T cell receptor (beta chain) was recorded in a study of spatial heterogeneity in lung cancer. Overall study: A T cell module score from matched bulk RNA-seq correlated strongly with TCR transcript counts in tumor regions.

Single TCR cDNA molecules each had their own unique molecular identifier. TCRdb re-called the 5' RACE reads through MiXCR, storing one row per CDR3 protein. The sample lists about 9,200 distinct CDR3 sequences, approximately 7.6% occurring once. Broader study findings: How many expanded intratumoral alpha and beta TCRs were present tracked the tumor mutation count, which was a count of nonsynonymous mutations.

Ten or more counts support this clonotype. Its antigen remains unknown. Time point of the sample: sample taken at primary tumor resection. Samples were donated by 72 untreated early-stage non-small cell lung cancer patients. Unsorted samples of tumor, nontumor lung or frozen PBMC had their whole RNA sequenced. Germline CDR1 is SNHLY and CDR2 is FYNNEI. This CDR3 has 13 residues. This specimen was lung tumor tissue, taken at surgery. The clonotype comes from a male donor with early-stage non-small cell lung cancer. The rearrangement joins TRBV2 to TRBJ2-7; TRBD2 might be the D (6 bases). CDR3 region: CATVAGLSYEQYF. As DNA, the CDR3 is TGTGCTACCGTGGCGGGGCTCTCCTACGAGCAGTACTTC. Drawing the rest from reference TRBV2 and TRBJ2-7, the complete variable domain is EPEVTQTPSHQVTQMGQEVILRCVPISNHLYFYWYRQILGQKVEFLVSFYNNEISEKSEIFDDQFSVERPDGSNFTLKIRSTKLEDSAMYFCATVAGLSYEQYFGPGTRLTVT.